Here is one T cell receptor (beta chain) with its context. Its antigen is not identified. The data are from a study of T cell responses to AZD1222 COVID-19 vaccine. General study findings and limits: Unmutated variant regions are reportedly the target of nearly half of TCRs that are spike-specific. Only after the peak T cell response were repertoires sampled.

The length of the CDR3 is 17 residues. Germline V CDR1 and CDR2: SGHTA, FQGTGA. V was clipped by 1 base and J by 8 bases; unmatched bases: 15. TCRdb's table, derived via immunoSEQ multiplex PCR, lists solely in-frame clones and lacks some. This table has tens of thousands of clones, approximately 82% appearing once. Sample: peripheral blood, taken on day 0 of AZD1222 vaccination. The receptor was isolated from an adult in good health. The chain carries TRBV7-3 and TRBJ1-2; 8 bases fit TRBD1. The CDR3: CASSLNPQGRGLEGYTF. DNA for the CDR3: TGTGCCAGCAGCTTAAACCCCCAAGGCAGGGGGCTTGAAGGCTACACCTTC.